This TCR beta chain appears in the sequencing data of a study of blood T cell repertoires in COVID-19. Whole-study context: PBMCs, B-cell-depleted T cells, or T cells were the source of the cDNA or gDNA that made up the material.

V was cut by 0 bases and J by 4 bases, with 10 bases left in between. The germline CDR1 and CDR2 sequences are SGDLS and YYNGEE. The CDR3 runs 14 residues. Original methodology: The authors estimated nucleated cell counts from reference gene primer amplification. The table came from immunoSEQ multiplex PCR; TCRdb's copy has only in-frame clones and leaves some out. That table is the source of V, J and clone size, and D and trimming were worked out from the DNA. The sample lists about 180,000 clones, 75% to 85% occurring once. Sequencing used peripheral blood. This sequence joins TRBV9 and TRBJ1-1; D uncertain. This sequence originates from a human donor in a cohort sampled during active COVID-19. The CDR3 loop reads CASSVEWSGTEAFF. In DNA form, the CDR3 reads TGTGCCAGCAGCGTAGAGTGGAGTGGCACTGAAGCTTTCTTT.